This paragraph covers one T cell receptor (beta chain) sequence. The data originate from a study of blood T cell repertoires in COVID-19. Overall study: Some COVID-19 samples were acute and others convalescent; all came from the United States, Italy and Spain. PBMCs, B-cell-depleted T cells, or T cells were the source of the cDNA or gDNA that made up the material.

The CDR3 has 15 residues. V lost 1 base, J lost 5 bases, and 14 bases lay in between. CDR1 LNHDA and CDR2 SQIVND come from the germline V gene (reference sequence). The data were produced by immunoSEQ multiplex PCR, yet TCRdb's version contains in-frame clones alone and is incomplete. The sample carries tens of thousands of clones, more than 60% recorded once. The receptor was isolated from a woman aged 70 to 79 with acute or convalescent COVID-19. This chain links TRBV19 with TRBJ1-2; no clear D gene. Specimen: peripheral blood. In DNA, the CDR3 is TGTGCCAGTAGTATAGGAGGCCAGAATGGATATGGCTACACCTTC. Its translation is CASSIGGQNGYGYTF. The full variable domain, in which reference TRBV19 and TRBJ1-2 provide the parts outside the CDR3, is DGGITQSPKYLFRKEGQNVTLSCEQNLNHDAMYWYRQDPGQGLRLIYYSQIVNDFQKGDIAEGYSVSREKKESFPLTVTSAQKNPTAFYLCASSIGGQNGYGYTFGSGTRLTVV.